The sequence of this T cell receptor (beta chain) was determined in a study of T-cell reconstitution after alpha-beta-depleted transplantation in children. Findings and limits, study-wide: For some patients, TCRbeta diversity was high at day 60 because of recipient T cells and thymic progenitors that survived. Once a year had passed after transplant, T-cell counts and diversity came mostly from newly produced T cells. About two months after transplant, alpha-beta T cells reportedly came from several hundred expanded graft clones.

The TCRbeta library incorporated unique molecular identifiers. TCRdb fed the PCR reads into MiXCR, producing one record per CDR3 protein. Found here are about 490,000 distinct CDR3 sequences, about 11% of them singletons; the top ten hold approximately 2%. V was pared by 3 bases and J by 3 bases, with 12 bases between. Germline CDR1 is SQVTM and CDR2 is ANQGSEA. The CDR3 has 13 amino acids. This clonotype showed up many times. Antigen unknown. The rearrangement links TRBV29-1 to TRBJ2-7; maybe TRBD2 (5 bases). Sequenced material: PBMCs, taken before TCRalphabeta/CD19-depleted stem cell transplant. The TCR was taken from a child aged 2-15 years with inherited bone marrow failure, due to receive a stem cell transplant. Written as DNA, the CDR3 is TGCAGCGTTGAGTCGGGGATTGGCTACGAGCAGTACTTC. Translation: CSVESGIGYEQYF.